This T cell receptor beta chain was found in a study of T cell responses to AZD1222 COVID-19 vaccine. Study outcomes and limitations: Clonal diversity was possibly underestimated, and the donors were mostly white British, with more females. At baseline, just a handful of AZD1222 recipients tested seropositive.

Assay used: immunoSEQ multiplex PCR; TCRdb lists only in-frame clones, some missing. The repertoire consists of about 140,000 clones, with roughly 92% occurring once and the leading ten covering over 1.5%. Concerning this clone itself: Its antigen is currently unknown.

The CDR3 is 16 amino acids. V was pared by 5 bases and J by 0 bases, with 7 bases of the junction left unmatched. Germline values: CDR1 LNHDA, CDR2 SQIVND (reference sequence). The source of this sequence is an adult in good health. The J gene is TRBJ1-3, the V gene TRBV19, with TRBD1 matching 7 bases. Sequencing used peripheral blood, obtained on day 0 of AZD1222 vaccination. The CDR3 coding sequence is TGTGCCAGTAGTGATACAGGGGTCTACTCTGGAAACACCATATATTTT. It translates to CASSDTGVYSGNTIYF.